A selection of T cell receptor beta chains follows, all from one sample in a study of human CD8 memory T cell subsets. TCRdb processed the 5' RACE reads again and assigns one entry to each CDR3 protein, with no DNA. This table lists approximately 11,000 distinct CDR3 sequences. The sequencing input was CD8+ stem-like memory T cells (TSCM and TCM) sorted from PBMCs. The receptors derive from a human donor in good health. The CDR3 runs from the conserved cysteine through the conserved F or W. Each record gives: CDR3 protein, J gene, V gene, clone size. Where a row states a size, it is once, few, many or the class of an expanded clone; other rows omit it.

CASSLTSGSTDTQYF | TRBJ2-3 | TRBV7-9 | medium-sized
CASSVRKNEQFF | TRBJ2-1 | TRBV6-2/TRBV6-3 | .
CASSPNSHEQYF | TRBJ2-7 | TRBV7-2 | .
CASSPDWGRWNEQFF | TRBJ2-1 | TRBV4-3 | .
CASSQYQGHNIQETQYF | TRBJ2-5 | TRBV14 | .
CSARKPDYPQETQYF | TRBJ2-5 | TRBV20-1 | .
CASSQGPATNEKLFF | TRBJ1-4 | TRBV4-1 | medium-sized
CASSPGLAHEQFF | TRBJ2-1 | TRBV7-9 | .
CSVPPGVLRDGYTF | TRBJ1-2 | TRBV29-1 | medium-sized
CASSLFSEQYF | TRBJ2-7 | TRBV28 | large
CASSLAGRTSVNTEAFF | TRBJ1-1 | TRBV7-8 | .
CASARVLKTQYF | TRBJ2-5 | TRBV12-5 | .
CASSLGLQSSYNEQFF | TRBJ2-1 | TRBV7-8 | .
CASSLGDWGYYEQYF | TRBJ2-7 | TRBV7-2 | .
CASSPGVYEQYF | TRBJ2-7 | TRBV14 | .
CASSIMLGFYEQYF | TRBJ2-7 | TRBV19 | .